Each of the 10 T cell receptor beta chains below was sequenced from the same sample in a study of neurological immune-mediated disorders. TCRdb analysed the 5' RACE reads with MiXCR anew, one entry per CDR3 protein. In the table there are some 37,000 distinct CDR3 sequences, roughly 3.1% of which are singletons. Time point described: longitudinal time-point 1 (baseline). Sequenced material: PBMCs. These TCRs come from a woman aged 55-70 years with multiple sclerosis.

This clonotype was recorded many times. The rearrangement uses TRBV20-1 and TRBJ1-2, with a tentative D call TRBD1 (6 bases). The CDR3 consists of 13 residues. Trimming took off 4 bases at V and 4 bases at J, with 13 bases between the two ends. The germline gives CDR1 DFQATT, CDR2 SNEGSKA (reference sequence). Written as DNA, the CDR3 is TGCAGTGCTAATGCAGGGGTCGTCTATGGCTACACCTTC. Translated, it gives CSANAGVVYGYTF.

This clonotype was observed at least ten times. J is TRBJ1-2 and V is TRBV20-1; D gene ambiguous. The CDR3 length is 12 residues. Looked up from germline, CDR1 is DFQATT and CDR2 is SNEGSKA (reference sequence). V dropped 0 bases and J dropped 4 bases, with 6 bases sitting between them. The CDR3 protein is CSARDEPYGYTF. CDR3 nucleotides: TGCAGTGCTAGAGATGAACCCTATGGCTACACCTTC.

This clonotype was seen repeatedly, ten times or more. The CDR3 region is CASSPTGNSNQPQHF. Written as DNA, the CDR3 is TGTGCCAGCAGCCCTACAGGTAATAGCAATCAGCCCCAGCATTTT. This chain connects TRBV3-1 to TRBJ1-5; a possible D gene is TRBD1 (5 bases). Per germline, CDR1 LGHDT and CDR2 YNNKEL (reference sequence). This CDR3 contains 15 residues. Between the trimmed V and J ends, which lost 4 bases and 0 bases, there was a span of 10 bases.

This clonotype was observed at least ten times. V and J are TRBV7-2 and TRBJ1-3; D unresolved. This CDR3 region has 14 residues. Germline loops: CDR1 SGHTA, CDR2 FQGNSA. The V end was cut by 7 bases, the J end by 3 bases, with 13 bases between. CDR3 sequence: CASTTIAGGNTIYF. In DNA form, the CDR3 reads TGTGCCAGCACCACGATTGCGGGTGGAAACACCATATATTTT.

The CDR3 nucleotides are TGCAGTGCTAGAAAGGGAGGGAACTCTGGGGCCAACGTCCTGACTTTC. This sequence encodes CSARKGGNSGANVLTF. J is TRBJ2-6 and V is TRBV20-1; 7 nucleotides align to TRBD2. The CDR3 is 16 residues long. The V gene's germline CDR1 is DFQATT and CDR2 SNEGSKA (reference sequence). Trimming removed 2 bases from V and 0 bases from J; junction bases left unmatched: 4.

Worth noting for this clonotype: Being one base from a much bigger clone, this may be a read error. V is TRBV7-2 and J is TRBJ1-2; possibly TRBD1 for D (5 bases). The CDR3 covers 11 residues. The germline V gene encodes CDR1 SGHTA and CDR2 FQGNSA. CDR3 in DNA: TGTGTCAGCAGCTCAGCCGGGGGAGGGACCTTC. Amino acids: CVSSSAGGGTF.

This clonotype was counted a few times. The chain combines TRBV20-1 with TRBJ1-5; 8 bases line up with TRBD1. Per germline, CDR1 DFQATT and CDR2 SNEGSKA (reference sequence). This CDR3 has 15 residues. The V and J ends lost 0 bases and 4 bases, in that order; junction bases with no gene match: 5. The CDR3 nucleotides read TGCAGTGCTAGAGATCAGGGGGCTCGAAATCAGCCCCAGCATTTT. Its protein is CSARDQGARNQPQHF.

Many counts were recorded for this clonotype. The J gene is TRBJ1-2, the V gene TRBV20-1; D remains unclear. The CDR3 contains 14 residues. V was cut by 3 bases and J by 1 base, with 12 bases left in between. Germline V lookup: CDR1 DFQATT, CDR2 SNEGSKA (reference sequence). The CDR3 sequence: CSASSIGFNYGYTF. CDR3 DNA: TGCAGTGCTAGTAGTATCGGTTTTAACTATGGCTACACCTTC.

This clonotype has only a few counts. The V call is TRBV5-1, the J call TRBJ1-5; D gene uncertain. The germline CDR1 and CDR2 sequences are SGHRS and YFSETQ. V shed 1 base and J shed 4 bases, with 9 bases lying between them. This CDR3 is built from 14 residues. The CDR3 loop reads CASSLTTGNQPQHF. The DNA of the CDR3 is TGCGCCAGCAGCTTGACTACGGGGAATCAGCCCCAGCATTTT.

This clonotype has a count of ten or more. The chain is built from TRBV5-6 and TRBJ2-7; D is unclear. The V end was cut by 4 bases, the J end by 3 bases, with 5 bases between. There are 11 residues in the CDR3. Per germline, CDR1 SGHDT and CDR2 YYEEEE. DNA of the CDR3: TGTGCCAGCAGCCGACTCTACGAGCAGTACTTC. It is translated as CASSRLYEQYF.